One sample yielded the 29 T cell receptor beta chains listed below, sequenced in a study of T cells after yellow fever vaccination. TCRdb redid the calling of the 5' RACE reads with MiXCR, one entry per CDR3 protein. The repertoire holds hundreds of thousands of distinct CDR3 sequences, with around 3.9% as singletons. Material: PBMCs, obtained on the day of the yellow fever booster vaccination. Receptors were obtained from a man younger than 30 who received the YFV17D yellow fever vaccine.

This clonotype was detected many times. This chain connects TRBV5-1 to TRBJ2-2, with a tentative D call TRBD2 (6 bases). V gave up 6 bases and J gave up 4 bases, with 22 bases separating them. Germline V CDR1 and CDR2: SGHRS, YFSETQ. This CDR3 is built from 17 residues. CDR3 region: CASTVPGLGPGTGELFF. CDR3 DNA: TGCGCCAGCACCGTCCCGGGACTGGGGCCGGGCACCGGGGAGCTGTTTTTT. The full variable domain, in which reference TRBV5-1 and TRBJ2-2 provide the parts outside the CDR3, is KAGVTQTPRYLIKTRGQQVTLSCSPISGHRSVSWYQQTPGQGLQFLFEYFSETQRNKGNFPGRFSGRQFSNSRSEMNVSTLELGDSALYLCASTVPGLGPGTGELFFGEGSRLTVL.

Only a few counts were recorded for this clonotype. V gene TRBV3-1 combines with J gene TRBJ1-4; D remains unclear. CDR1 is LGHDT, CDR2 YNNKEL, per germline (reference sequence). CDR3 size: 12 residues. V was clipped by 0 bases and J by 14 bases, with 10 bases between them. This CDR3 is CASSQESGNLFF. The CDR3 DNA is TGTGCCAGCAGCCAAGAATCGGGGAACCTGTTTTTT.

This clonotype was counted at least ten times. The V gene is TRBV7-2, the J gene TRBJ1-6; TRBD1 matches 8 bases. Germline loops: CDR1 SGHTA, CDR2 FQGNSA. V lost 0 bases and J lost 9; bases outside the gene matches: 4. The CDR3 spans 15 residues. The CDR3 nucleotides read TGTGCCAGCAGCTTAGCCGGACAGGGTTTTTCACCCCTCCACTTT. Amino acids: CASSLAGQGFSPLHF.

V gene TRBV20-1 combines with J gene TRBJ1-1, with D tentatively TRBD1 (6 bases). Germline V CDR1 and CDR2: DFQATT, SNEGSKA (reference sequence). Trimming took off 0 bases at V and 3 bases at J, with 11 bases between the two ends. This CDR3 comprises 14 residues. The CDR3 DNA sequence: TGCAGTGCTAGAGATGGGGGGGCCGACACTGAAGCTTTCTTT. Translation: CSARDGGADTEAFF.

In its sample, this clonotype was seen many times. The chain combines TRBV7-9 with TRBJ2-1; a weak D match, TRBD2 (7 bases). The CDR3 spans 15 residues. Germline-derived CDR1 and CDR2 are SEHNR and FQNEAQ (reference sequence). Trimming removed 5 bases at V and 9 bases at J, with 20 bases between. The CDR3 DNA reads as TGTGCCAGCAGCCCTAGGGGGGGGGCTCAGGTTGAGCAGTTCTTC. It is translated as CASSPRGGAQVEQFF.

The V gene is TRBV19, the J gene TRBJ2-7, with D perhaps TRBD1 (6 bases). The CDR3 sequence is 13 residues long. Trimming stripped 5 bases from V and 5 bases from J, with 13 bases between. CDR1 LNHDA and CDR2 SQIVND come from the germline V gene (reference sequence). CDR3: CASSLHRDNEQYF. The CDR3 DNA is TGTGCCAGTAGTCTTCACCGGGACAACGAGCAGTACTTC.

The chain joins TRBV12-3 or TRBV12-4 to TRBJ1-3, with D hard to call. This CDR3 has 16 residues. Trimming removed 5 bases from V and 2 bases from J, with 16 bases in between. The CDR3 region is CASSPHEGSTGNTIYF. CDR3 nucleotide sequence: TGTGCCAGCAGTCCCCACGAGGGCAGTACTGGAAACACCATATATTTT.

The J gene is TRBJ1-1, the V gene TRBV6-5; D remains ambiguous. The V end was cut by 2 bases, the J end by 2 bases, with 9 bases between. Germline lookup yields CDR1 MNHEY and CDR2 SVGAGI. This CDR3 is built from 14 residues. The CDR3 loop is CASSYGRYNTEAFF. DNA of the CDR3: TGTGCCAGCAGTTACGGCAGATATAACACTGAAGCTTTCTTT.

This clonotype was observed at least ten times. The chain has TRBV3-1 and TRBJ2-2; 12 positions agree with TRBD2. CDR1 and CDR2 (germline): LGHDT, YNNKEL (reference sequence). V shed 4 bases, J shed 7 bases, and the junction held 4 bases outside the gene matches. The CDR3 covers 15 residues. CDR3 nucleotides: TGTGCCAGCAGCCCGGGACTAGCGGGTTACGGGGAGCTGTTTTTT. Translated, it gives CASSPGLAGYGELFF.

This clonotype was observed at least ten times. The J gene is TRBJ2-3, the V gene TRBV10-1; a possible D gene is TRBD2 (6 bases). This CDR3 has 16 residues. The germline gives CDR1 WNHNN, CDR2 SYGVQD (reference sequence). The germline V and J ends were trimmed by 0 bases and 2 bases, with 12 bases remaining between them. The CDR3 DNA follows: TGCGCCAGCAGTGAGTCGGAGGGCCGTCCCACAGATACGCAGTATTTT. Protein: CASSESEGRPTDTQYF.

This clonotype was seen only a few times. This chain links TRBV12-3 or TRBV12-4 with TRBJ2-1; tentative D call: TRBD1 (6 bases). This CDR3 has 13 amino acids. The germline V and J ends were trimmed by 5 bases and 5 bases, with 10 bases remaining between them. The CDR3 region has the DNA TGTGCCAGCAGTGACAGGATCAACAATGAGCAGTTCTTC. Its translation is CASSDRINNEQFF.

This clonotype was found many times. This chain joins TRBV29-1 and TRBJ1-1, with D uncertain. The CDR3 length is 13 residues. CDR1 and CDR2 from the germline V gene are SQVTM and ANQGSEA. Trimming cost V 6 bases and J 3 bases, with 14 bases left between them. CDR3: CSVVEVSDTEAFF. In nucleotides, the CDR3 is TGCAGCGTGGTAGAGGTGTCGGACACTGAAGCTTTCTTT.

This clonotype has more than one count but fewer than ten. The chain joins TRBV5-1 to TRBJ2-3, with 7 positions matching TRBD2. The CDR3 has 17 residues. V was clipped by 0 bases and J by 2 bases; unmatched bases: 9. Germline V gene sequence: CDR1 SGHRS, CDR2 YFSETQ. The CDR3 DNA reads TGCGCCAGCAGCTTGGCGAGGCGAGCGGGGCTCACAGATACGCAGTATTTT. Translated: CASSLARRAGLTDTQYF.

Many counts were recorded for this clonotype. The chain joins TRBV4-1 to TRBJ1-6; D remains unclear. The germline CDR1 and CDR2 sequences are MGHRA and YSYEKL. CDR3 size: 14 residues. V lost 0 bases and J 9 bases, leaving 9 bases between the germline ends. CDR3 protein: CASSQESRGSPLHF. CDR3 sequence (DNA): TGCGCCAGCAGCCAAGAGTCCCGTGGTTCACCCCTCCACTTT.

The chain recombines TRBV7-3 with TRBJ2-7; 7 nucleotides match TRBD1. The germline V gene has CDR1 SGHTA and CDR2 FQGTGA. The CDR3 runs to 16 residues. Trimming removed 5 bases from V and 3 bases from J; junction bases left unmatched: 13. CDR3 sequence reads: CASSPGQPLKNYEQYV. The CDR3 region has the DNA TGTGCCAGCAGCCCGGGACAGCCTCTGAAGAACTACGAGCAGTACGTC.

The CDR3 nucleotides are TGTGCCAGCAGCCCGGATAGCGGCTACAATGAGCAGTTCTTC. Its protein product is CASSPDSGYNEQFF. The J gene is TRBJ2-1, the V gene TRBV12-3 or TRBV12-4; tentative D call: TRBD2 (6 bases). CDR3 length: 14 residues. V lost 6 bases and J lost 3, with 12 bases in between.

This clonotype was seen many times. The DNA for the CDR3 is TGTGCCAGCAGCCCGCCCGGGACAGGGTTGAATGAGCAGTTCTTC. This gives the protein CASSPPGTGLNEQFF. The chain combines TRBV5-5 with TRBJ2-1, with 9 bases lining up with TRBD1. In germline, CDR1 is SGHKS, CDR2 YYEKEE (reference sequence). There are 15 residues in the CDR3. Trimming at V came to 4 bases and at J to 7 bases, leaving 9 bases not matched to a gene.

The gene calls are TRBV5-4 and TRBJ2-5; possibly TRBD1 or TRBD2 for D (5 bases each). Trimming took 2 bases from V and 8 from J, leaving 16 bases between them. The CDR3 runs to 14 residues. Germline loops: CDR1 SGHNT, CDR2 YYREEE (reference sequence). The CDR3 DNA follows: TGTGCCAGCAGCTTTTGGGGGAACAGTGAAACCCAGTACTTC. Translated: CASSFWGNSETQYF.

This clonotype was detected ten times or more. The chain is built from TRBV7-9 and TRBJ2-7; unclear D gene. This CDR3 is 12 amino acids long. Trimming shortened V by 2 bases and J by 6 bases, and 8 bases separated the two germline ends. The V gene's germline CDR1 is SEHNR and CDR2 FQNEAQ (reference sequence). In DNA form, the CDR3 reads TGTGCCAGCAGCTTATTACAGAGCGAGCAGTACGTC. Residues: CASSLLQSEQYV.

There are a few counts of this clonotype. V and J are TRBV12-3 or TRBV12-4 and TRBJ1-2; 8 bases map to TRBD1. CDR3 size: 14 residues. V lost 5 bases and J lost 4; bases outside the gene matches: 6. DNA of the CDR3: TGTGCCAGCAGTCCGTGGGACAGGATCTATGGCTACACCTTC. Amino acids: CASSPWDRIYGYTF.

Ten or more counts support this clonotype. The chain recombines TRBV5-1 with TRBJ2-1, with 13 nucleotides matching TRBD2. Germline CDR1 is SGHRS and CDR2 is YFSETQ. This CDR3 contains 17 residues. The ends lost 4 bases at V and 8 bases at J; junction bases unmatched: 12. The chain's CDR3 is CASSLGTSGIPEDEQFF. Written as DNA, the CDR3 is TGCGCCAGCAGCCTCGGGACTAGCGGGATCCCGGAGGATGAGCAGTTCTTC.

The rearrangement uses TRBV12-3 or TRBV12-4 and TRBJ1-1; a possible D gene is TRBD1 (6 bases). The ends were cut back, 5 bases at V and 4 bases at J, with 11 bases in the middle. The CDR3 contains 13 residues. CDR3 amino acids: CASSRGSLTEAFF. CDR3 coding DNA: TGTGCCAGCAGTAGGGGGTCACTCACTGAAGCTTTCTTT.

The rearrangement links TRBV19 to TRBJ2-1; 7 positions match TRBD1. This CDR3 is built from 15 residues. V dropped 4 bases and J dropped 4; count of bases not matched to a gene: 7. Germline V gives CDR1 LNHDA, CDR2 SQIVND (reference sequence). The CDR3 DNA follows: TGTGCCAGTAGTACTATAGGACAGGAGTACAATGAGCAGTTCTTC. Amino acids: CASSTIGQEYNEQFF.

This clonotype was seen many times. The rearrangement uses TRBV7-2 and TRBJ2-1; 9 bases match TRBD2. The CDR3 length is 14 residues. Germline V gene lookup returns CDR1 SGHTA and CDR2 FQGNSA. V gave up 5 bases and J gave up 9 bases; unmatched junction bases: 8. The CDR3 sequence: CASSSPGTSTEQFF. The CDR3 nucleotides are TGTGCCAGCAGCAGTCCGGGGACTAGCACTGAGCAGTTCTTC.

V is TRBV4-2 and J is TRBJ2-3, with 7 positions matching TRBD2. V was pared by 1 base and J by 0 bases, with 10 bases of the junction left unmatched. This CDR3 region has 18 residues. CDR1 and CDR2 (germline): LGHNA, YNFKEQ. CDR3 DNA sequence: TGTGCCAGCAGCCAAGTAGGGTTCAAGCGGGGAAGCACAGATACGCAGTATTTT. Amino acid sequence: CASSQVGFKRGSTDTQYF.

This clonotype was counted many times. The CDR3 sequence: CASSKMGGIEKLFF. CDR3 nucleotides: TGTGCCAGCAGCAAGATGGGGGGGATCGAAAAACTGTTTTTT. The chain carries TRBV5-5 and TRBJ1-4; TRBD1 might be the D (5 bases). V was trimmed by 4 bases and J by 8 bases, leaving 15 bases between them. Germline-derived CDR1 and CDR2 are SGHKS and YYEKEE (reference sequence). The CDR3 covers 14 residues.

The chain carries TRBV12-3 or TRBV12-4 and TRBJ1-2; TRBD1 matches 7 bases. J was trimmed by 4 bases and V by 7 bases; bases with no gene match: 6. This CDR3 contains 13 residues. CDR3 in amino acids: CASTPGTVYGYTF. DNA of the CDR3: TGTGCCAGCACCCCCGGGACAGTCTATGGCTACACCTTC.

This chain joins TRBV7-9 and TRBJ2-7; possible D gene TRBD1, 5 bases. The V end lost 1 base, the J end lost 5 bases, and 9 bases lay between the germline ends. The CDR3 consists of 13 residues. Looked up from germline, CDR1 is SEHNR and CDR2 is FQNEAQ (reference sequence). CDR3 sequence reads: CASSLVRGHEQYV. CDR3 coding DNA: TGTGCCAGCAGCTTAGTTAGGGGCCACGAGCAGTACGTC.

The table lists this clonotype with many counts. The chain carries TRBV7-9 and TRBJ2-1; no reliable D call. V was pared by 5 bases and J by 0 bases, with 5 bases between. Germline CDR1 reads SEHNR; CDR2 reads FQNEAQ (reference sequence). The CDR3 is 13 amino acids. The CDR3 loop reads CASSRSSYNEQFF. As DNA, the CDR3 is TGTGCCAGCAGCCGGTCCTCCTACAATGAGCAGTTCTTC.